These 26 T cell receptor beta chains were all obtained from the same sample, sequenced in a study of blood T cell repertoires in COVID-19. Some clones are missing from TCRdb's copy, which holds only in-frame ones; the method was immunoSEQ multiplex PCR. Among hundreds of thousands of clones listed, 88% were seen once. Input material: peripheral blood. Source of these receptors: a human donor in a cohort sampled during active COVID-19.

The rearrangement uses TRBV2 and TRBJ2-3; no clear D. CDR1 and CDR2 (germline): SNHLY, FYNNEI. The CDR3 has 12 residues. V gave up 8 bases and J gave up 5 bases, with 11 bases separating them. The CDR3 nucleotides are TGTGCCAGCCTCGAGTTTGAAGATACGCAGTATTTT. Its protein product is CASLEFEDTQYF.

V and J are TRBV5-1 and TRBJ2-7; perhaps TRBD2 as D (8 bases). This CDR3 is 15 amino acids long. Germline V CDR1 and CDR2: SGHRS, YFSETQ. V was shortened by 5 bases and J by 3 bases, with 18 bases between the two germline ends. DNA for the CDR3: TGCGCCAGCAGTCTCCCGGGAGGGGGCGGCTACGAGCAGTACTTC. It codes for CASSLPGGGGYEQYF.

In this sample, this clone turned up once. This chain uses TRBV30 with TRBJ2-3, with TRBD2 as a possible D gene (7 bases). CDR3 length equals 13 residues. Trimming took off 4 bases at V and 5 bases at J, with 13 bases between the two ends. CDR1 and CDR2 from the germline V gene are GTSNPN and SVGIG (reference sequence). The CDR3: CAWNGRGRDTQYF. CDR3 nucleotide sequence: TGTGCCTGGAATGGGCGGGGGCGAGATACGCAGTATTTT.

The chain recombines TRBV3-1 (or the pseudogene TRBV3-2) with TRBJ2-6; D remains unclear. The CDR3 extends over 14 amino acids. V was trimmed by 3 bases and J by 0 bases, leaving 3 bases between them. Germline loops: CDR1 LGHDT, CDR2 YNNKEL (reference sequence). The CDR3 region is CASSQSSGANVLTF. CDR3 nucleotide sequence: TGTGCCAGCAGCCAGAGCTCTGGGGCCAACGTCCTGACTTTC.

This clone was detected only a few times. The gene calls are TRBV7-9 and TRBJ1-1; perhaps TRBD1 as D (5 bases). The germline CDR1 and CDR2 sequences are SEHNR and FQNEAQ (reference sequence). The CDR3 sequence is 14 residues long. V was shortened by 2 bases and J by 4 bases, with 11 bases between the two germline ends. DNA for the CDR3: TGTGCCAGCAGCTTATCCCAGGGCGTCACTGAAGCTTTCTTT. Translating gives CASSLSQGVTEAFF.

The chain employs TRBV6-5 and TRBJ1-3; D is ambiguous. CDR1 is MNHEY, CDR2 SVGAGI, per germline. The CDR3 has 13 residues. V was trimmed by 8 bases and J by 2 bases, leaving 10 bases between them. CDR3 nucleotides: TGTGCCAGCGCTTCGAGGCCTGGAAACACCATATATTTT. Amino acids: CASASRPGNTIYF.

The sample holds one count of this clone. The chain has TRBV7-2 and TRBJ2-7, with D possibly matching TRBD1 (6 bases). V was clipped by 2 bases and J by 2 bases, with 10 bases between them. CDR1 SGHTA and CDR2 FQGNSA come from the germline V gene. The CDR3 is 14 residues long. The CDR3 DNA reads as TGTGCCAGCAGCTTAACGACAGGTGCCTACGAGCAGTACTTC. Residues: CASSLTTGAYEQYF.

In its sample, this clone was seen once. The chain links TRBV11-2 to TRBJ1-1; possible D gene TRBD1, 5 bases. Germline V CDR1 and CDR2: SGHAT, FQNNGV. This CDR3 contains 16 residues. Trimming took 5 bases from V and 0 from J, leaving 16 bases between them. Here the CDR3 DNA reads TGTGCCAGCAGCCCGGCGGTAGGGGCACTGAACACTGAAGCTTTCTTT. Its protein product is CASSPAVGALNTEAFF.

Here the CDR3 reads CASSWGLAGGETQYF. Written as DNA, the CDR3 is TGCGCCAGCAGCTGGGGACTAGCGGGGGGAGAGACCCAGTACTTC. This chain joins TRBV4-1 and TRBJ2-5, with TRBD2 identical over 15 bases. Unmatched junction bases numbered 2, after V lost 5 bases and J lost 4 bases. Looked up from germline, CDR1 is MGHRA and CDR2 is YSYEKL. The CDR3 has 15 residues.

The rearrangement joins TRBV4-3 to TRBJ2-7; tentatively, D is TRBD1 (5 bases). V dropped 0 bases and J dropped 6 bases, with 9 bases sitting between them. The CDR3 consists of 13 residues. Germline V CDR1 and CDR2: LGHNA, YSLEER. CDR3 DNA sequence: TGCGCCAGCAGCCAAGATACAAGGGGCGAGCAGTACTTC. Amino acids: CASSQDTRGEQYF.

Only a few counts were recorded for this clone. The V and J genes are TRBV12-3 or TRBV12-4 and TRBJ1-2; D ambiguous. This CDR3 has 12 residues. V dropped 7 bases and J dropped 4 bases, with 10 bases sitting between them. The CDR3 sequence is CASTPGTYGYTF. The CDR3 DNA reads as TGTGCCAGCACCCCGGGAACCTATGGCTACACCTTC.

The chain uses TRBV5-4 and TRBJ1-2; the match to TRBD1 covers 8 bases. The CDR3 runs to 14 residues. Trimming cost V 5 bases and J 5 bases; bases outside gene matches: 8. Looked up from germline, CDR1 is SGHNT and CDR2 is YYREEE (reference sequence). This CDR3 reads CASRSTGGRYGYTF. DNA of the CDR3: TGTGCCAGCAGGAGTACAGGGGGAAGGTATGGCTACACCTTC.

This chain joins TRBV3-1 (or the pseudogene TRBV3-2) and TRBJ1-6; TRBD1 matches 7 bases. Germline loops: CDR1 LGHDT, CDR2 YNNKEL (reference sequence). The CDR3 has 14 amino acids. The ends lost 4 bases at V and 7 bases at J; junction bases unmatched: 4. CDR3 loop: CASSPGTENSPLHF. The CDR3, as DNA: TGTGCCAGCAGCCCCGGGACAGAAAATTCACCCCTCCACTTT.

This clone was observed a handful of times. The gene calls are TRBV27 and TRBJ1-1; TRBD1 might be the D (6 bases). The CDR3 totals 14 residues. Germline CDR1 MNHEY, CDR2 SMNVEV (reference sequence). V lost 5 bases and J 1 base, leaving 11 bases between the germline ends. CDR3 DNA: TGTGCCAGCAGTAGAACAGGGCCGAACACTGAAGCTTTCTTT. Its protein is CASSRTGPNTEAFF.

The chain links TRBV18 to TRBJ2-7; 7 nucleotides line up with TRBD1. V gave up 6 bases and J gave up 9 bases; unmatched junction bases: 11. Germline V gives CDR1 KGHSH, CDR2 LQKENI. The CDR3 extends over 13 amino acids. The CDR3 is CASSRNGQAGQYF. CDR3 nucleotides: TGTGCCAGCTCCCGAAATGGACAGGCAGGGCAGTACTTC. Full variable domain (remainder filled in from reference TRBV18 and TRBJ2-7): NAGVMQNPRHLVRRRGQEARLRCSPMKGHSHVYWYRQLPEEGLKFMVYLQKENIIDESGMPKERFSAEFPKEGPSILRIQQVVRGDSAAYFCASSRNGQAGQYFGPGTRLTVT.

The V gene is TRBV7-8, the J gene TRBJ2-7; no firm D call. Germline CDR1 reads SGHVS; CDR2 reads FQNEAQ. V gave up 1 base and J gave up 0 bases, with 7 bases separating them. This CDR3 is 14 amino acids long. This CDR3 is CASSLGGGSYEQYF. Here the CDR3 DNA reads TGTGCCAGCAGCTTAGGCGGTGGCTCCTACGAGCAGTACTTC.

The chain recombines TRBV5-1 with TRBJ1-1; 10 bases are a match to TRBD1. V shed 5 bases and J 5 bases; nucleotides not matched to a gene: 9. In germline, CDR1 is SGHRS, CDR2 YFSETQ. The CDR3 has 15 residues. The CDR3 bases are TGCGCCAGCAGGGTGACAGGGGGCCTTAAAACTGAAGCTTTCTTT. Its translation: CASRVTGGLKTEAFF.

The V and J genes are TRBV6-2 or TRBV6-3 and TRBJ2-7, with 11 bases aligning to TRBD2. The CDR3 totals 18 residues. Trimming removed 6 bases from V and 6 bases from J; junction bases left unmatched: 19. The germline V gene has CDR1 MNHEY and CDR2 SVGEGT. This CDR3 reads CASSPGTSGPWPAGEQYF. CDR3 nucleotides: TGTGCCAGCAGCCCCGGGACTAGCGGTCCTTGGCCGGCCGGCGAGCAGTACTTC.

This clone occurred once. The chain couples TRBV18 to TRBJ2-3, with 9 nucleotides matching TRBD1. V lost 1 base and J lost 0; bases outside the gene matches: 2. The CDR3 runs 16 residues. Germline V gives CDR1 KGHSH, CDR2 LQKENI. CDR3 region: CASSPRQGGSTDTQYF. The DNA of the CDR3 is TGTGCCAGCTCACCACGACAGGGGGGAAGCACAGATACGCAGTATTTT.

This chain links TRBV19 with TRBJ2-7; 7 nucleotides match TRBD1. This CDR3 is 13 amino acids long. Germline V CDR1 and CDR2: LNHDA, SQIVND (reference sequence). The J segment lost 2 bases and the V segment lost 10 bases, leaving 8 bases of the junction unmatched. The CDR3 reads CATGVTGAYEQYF. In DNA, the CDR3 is TGTGCCACTGGGGTCACAGGGGCCTACGAGCAGTACTTC.

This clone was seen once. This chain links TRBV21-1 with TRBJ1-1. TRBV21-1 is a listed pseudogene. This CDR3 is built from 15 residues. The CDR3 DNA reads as TGTGCCAGCAGCCCGCGTCCGAGCATCAACACTGAAGCTTTCTTT. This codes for CASSPRPSINTEAFF.

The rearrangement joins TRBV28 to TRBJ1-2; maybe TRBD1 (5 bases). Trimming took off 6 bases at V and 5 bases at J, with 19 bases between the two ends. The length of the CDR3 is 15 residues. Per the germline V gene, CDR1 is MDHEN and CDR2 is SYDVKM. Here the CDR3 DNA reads TGTGCCAGCAGACCCGACGGGTCAGGGCCTTATGGCTACACCTTC. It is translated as CASRPDGSGPYGYTF.

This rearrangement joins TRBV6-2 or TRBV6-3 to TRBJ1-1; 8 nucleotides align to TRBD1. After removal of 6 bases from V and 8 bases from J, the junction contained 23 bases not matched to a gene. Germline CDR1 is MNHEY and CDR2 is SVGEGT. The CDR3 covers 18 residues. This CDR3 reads CASSHKTDPDRDYLEAFF. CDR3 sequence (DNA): TGTGCCAGCAGCCATAAGACGGACCCGGACAGGGACTACCTCGAAGCTTTCTTT.

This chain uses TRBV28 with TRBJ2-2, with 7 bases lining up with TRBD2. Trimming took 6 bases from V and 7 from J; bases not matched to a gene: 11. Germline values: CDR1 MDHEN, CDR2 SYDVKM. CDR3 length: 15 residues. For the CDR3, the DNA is TGTGCCAGCAGGGGAGGGGCCCAAACGAACGGGGAGCTGTTTTTT. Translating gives CASRGGAQTNGELFF.

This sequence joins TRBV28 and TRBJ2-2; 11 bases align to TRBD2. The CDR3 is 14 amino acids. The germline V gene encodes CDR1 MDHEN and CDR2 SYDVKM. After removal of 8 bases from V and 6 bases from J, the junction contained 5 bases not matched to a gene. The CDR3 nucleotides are TGTGCCAGCTTCACTAGCGGGAGTTCCGGGGAGCTGTTTTTT. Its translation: CASFTSGSSGELFF.

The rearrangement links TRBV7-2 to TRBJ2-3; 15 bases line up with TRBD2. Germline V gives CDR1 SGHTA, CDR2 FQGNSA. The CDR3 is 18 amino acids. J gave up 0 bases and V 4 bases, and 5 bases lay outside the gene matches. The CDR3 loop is CASSSGTSGGTSTDTQYF. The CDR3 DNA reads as TGTGCCAGCAGCTCGGGGACTAGCGGGGGGACTAGCACAGATACGCAGTATTTT.